One sample yielded the 27 T cell receptor beta chains listed below, sequenced in a study of OX40 agonist ivuxolimab in advanced cancers. Produced via immunoSEQ multiplex PCR; TCRdb's table is partial and in-frame only. The sample has about 14,000 clones; over 75% are singletons. The material sequenced was CD4+ or CD8+ T cells sorted from blood, taken in a trial of the OX40 agonist ivuxolimab. These receptors were obtained from an adult with an advanced solid tumor such as melanoma, head and neck, liver or kidney cancer.

The CDR3 sequence: CASSGLGQGYSGANVLTF. In DNA, the CDR3 is TGTGCCAGCAGTGGTTTGGGACAGGGCTACTCTGGGGCCAACGTCCTGACTTTC. The chain links TRBV2 to TRBJ2-6; 9 positions match TRBD1. The CDR3 is made up of 18 amino acids. With V trimmed by 4 bases and J by 0 bases, 7 bases remained unmatched. Germline loops: CDR1 SNHLY, CDR2 FYNNEI.

Only a few counts were recorded for this clone. The CDR3 DNA is TGTGCCAGCAGCTTATTCCTGTTGGACAGGGGTGAAAAACTGTTTTTT. Protein: CASSLFLLDRGEKLFF. The chain uses TRBV7-8 and TRBJ1-4, with TRBD1 identical over 9 bases. CDR3 size: 16 residues. Germline values: CDR1 SGHVS, CDR2 FQNEAQ. Germline trimming cut 2 bases from V and 7 bases from J; bases unmatched to any gene: 8.

The CDR3 sequence is CASHPGLAVNNEQFF. The CDR3 DNA follows: TGCGCCAGCCATCCGGGGCTAGCGGTTAACAATGAGCAGTTCTTC. The J gene is TRBJ2-1, the V gene TRBV10-2; TRBD2 aligns across 7 bases. The CDR3 length is 15 residues. V was pared by 8 bases and J by 5 bases, with 12 bases of the junction left unmatched. Germline V gene lookup returns CDR1 WSHSY and CDR2 SAAADI.

For the CDR3, the DNA is TGTGCCAGCAGCCCTATACACAGGAACTACGAGCAGTACTTC. Its translation: CASSPIHRNYEQYF. The chain couples TRBV28 to TRBJ2-7, with D maybe TRBD1 (5 bases). Germline V CDR1 and CDR2: MDHEN, SYDVKM. Trimming removed 6 bases at V and 3 bases at J, with 15 bases between. There are 14 residues in the CDR3.

The chain recombines TRBV5-1 with TRBJ2-1; 9 bases agree with TRBD1. Per germline, CDR1 SGHRS and CDR2 YFSETQ. CDR3 size: 17 residues. V lost 0 bases, J lost 4 bases, and 8 bases stayed unmatched. The DNA of the CDR3 is TGCGCCAGCAGCTTGGAAACAGGGGGCCAAAAATACAATGAGCAGTTCTTC. Protein: CASSLETGGQKYNEQFF.

Only a few counts were recorded for this clone. The genes are TRBV18 and TRBJ1-1; D not certain. V lost 0 bases and J 11 bases, leaving 13 bases between the germline ends. This CDR3 is 13 amino acids long. Germline CDR1 is KGHSH and CDR2 is LQKENI. The CDR3 sequence is CASSPPLRDGAFF. In DNA, the CDR3 is TGTGCCAGCTCACCACCGTTGAGGGATGGGGCTTTCTTT.

This sequence joins TRBV5-6 and TRBJ2-3, with a weak D call TRBD1 (5 bases). CDR3 length: 13 amino acids. V shed 1 base and J shed 7 bases, with 10 bases lying between them. The germline gives CDR1 SGHDT, CDR2 YYEEEE. The CDR3 region has the DNA TGTGCCAGCAGCTTGAAGGGGTTTAATACGCAGTATTTT. This sequence encodes CASSLKGFNTQYF.

The chain joins TRBV11-2 to TRBJ2-2, with D uncertain. The germline gives CDR1 SGHAT, CDR2 FQNNGV. This CDR3 has 12 amino acids. V dropped 6 bases and J dropped 3 bases, with 5 bases sitting between them. The CDR3 region has the DNA TGTGCCAGCAGTTGGGACACCGGGGAGCTGTTTTTT. As protein: CASSWDTGELFF.

This clone has only one observation. V is TRBV6-6 and J is TRBJ2-5; TRBD1 aligns across 7 bases. Germline CDR1 is MNHNY and CDR2 is SVGAGI (reference sequence). V lost 5 bases, J lost 3 bases, and 0 bases stayed unmatched. The length of the CDR3 is 12 residues. Here the CDR3 DNA reads TGTGCCAGCAGTACAGGGGAAGAGACCCAGTACTTC. Protein sequence: CASSTGEETQYF.

The chain is built from TRBV19 and TRBJ2-4; perhaps TRBD2 as D (6 bases). Per germline, CDR1 LNHDA and CDR2 SQIVND (reference sequence). The CDR3 consists of 15 residues. V shed 3 bases and J shed 1 base, with 10 bases lying between them. The CDR3 reads CASSIYLAAKNIQYF. For the CDR3, the DNA is TGTGCCAGTAGTATCTATCTAGCGGCCAAAAACATTCAGTACTTC.

V and J are TRBV4-1 and TRBJ1-5; D not certain. The germline gives CDR1 MGHRA, CDR2 YSYEKL. There are 13 residues in the CDR3. The V end was cut by 0 bases, the J end by 6 bases, with 6 bases between. DNA for the CDR3: TGCGCCAGCAGCCAAGATCTTGGTCAGCCCCAGCATTTT. Translating it yields CASSQDLGQPQHF.

The V call is TRBV7-8, the J call TRBJ2-2; tentatively, D is TRBD1 (5 bases). This CDR3 is built from 13 residues. The germline V gene encodes CDR1 SGHVS and CDR2 FQNEAQ. This CDR3 reads CLGQAPNTGELFF. For the CDR3, the DNA is TGTTTGGGGCAGGCCCCGAACACCGGGGAGCTGTTTTTT. Drawing the rest from reference TRBV7-8 and TRBJ2-2, the complete variable domain is GAGVSQSPRYKVAKRGQDVALRCDPISGHVSLFWYQQALGQGPEFLTYFQNEAQLDKSGLPSDRFFAERPEGSVSTLKIQRTQQEDSAVYLCLGQAPNTGELFFGEGSRLTVL.

The CDR3 coding sequence is TGTGCCAGCAGCAGTTTACAGGGTGAAGCTACCGACGAGCAGTACTTC. It encodes CASSSLQGEATDEQYF. V usage is TRBV7-8 and J usage is TRBJ2-7; perhaps TRBD1 as D (6 bases). Germline V gene sequence: CDR1 SGHVS, CDR2 FQNEAQ. V was trimmed by 5 bases and J by 5 bases, leaving 22 bases between them. This CDR3 has 16 amino acids.

This rearrangement joins TRBV29-1 to TRBJ1-3; D not certain. Trimming took off 5 bases at V and 4 bases at J, with 12 bases between the two ends. The length of the CDR3 is 13 residues. The V gene's germline CDR1 is SQVTM and CDR2 ANQGSEA. CDR3 amino acids: CSVHTMDGNTIYF. The CDR3, as DNA: TGCAGCGTTCATACCATGGACGGAAACACCATATATTTT.

The chain has TRBV5-4 and TRBJ2-7; a possible D gene is TRBD2 (5 bases). Trimming shortened V by 6 bases and J by 3 bases, and 16 bases separated the two germline ends. Germline V gene data show CDR1 as SGHNT and CDR2 as YYREEE (reference sequence). The CDR3 is made up of 14 amino acids. The CDR3 nucleotides read TGTGCCAGCACCTCGGTTCCCGGGGACTACGAGCAGTACTTC. Its translation is CASTSVPGDYEQYF.

This clone was recorded only once. The V gene is TRBV7-6, the J gene TRBJ2-1, with TRBD1 matching 9 bases. Germline V lookup: CDR1 SGHVS, CDR2 FNYEAQ. J was trimmed by 5 bases and V by 3 bases; bases with no gene match: 2. The CDR3 runs 14 residues. Here the CDR3 DNA reads TGTGCCAGCAGCTTGGGACAGGGTGACAATGAGCAGTTCTTC. The encoded protein is CASSLGQGDNEQFF.

This clone was detected a few times. The chain joins TRBV30 to TRBJ2-7, with 9 positions matching TRBD1. V was pared by 2 bases and J by 6 bases, with 8 bases of the junction left unmatched. Germline CDR1 is GTSNPN and CDR2 is SVGIG (reference sequence). The CDR3 covers 14 residues. CDR3 bases: TGTGCCTGGAGTCTGATGGGGACAGGGAGCGAGCAGTACTTC. This translates into CAWSLMGTGSEQYF.

J is TRBJ2-7 and V is TRBV11-2, with D perhaps matching TRBD1 or TRBD2 (5 bases each). Germline V lookup: CDR1 SGHAT, CDR2 FQNNGV. The CDR3 is made up of 13 amino acids. V shed 6 bases and J shed 4 bases, with 13 bases lying between them. CDR3 amino acids: CASSQGTVYEQYF. The DNA of the CDR3 is TGTGCCAGCAGTCAAGGGACGGTATACGAGCAGTACTTC. The complete variable domain, with remaining parts taken from reference TRBV11-2 and TRBJ2-7, reads EAGVAQSPRYKIIEKRQSVAFWCNPISGHATLYWYQQILGQGPKLLIQFQNNGVVDDSQLPKDRFSAERLKGVDSTLKIQPAKLEDSAVYLCASSQGTVYEQYFGPGTRLTVT.

The chain uses TRBV19 and TRBJ1-1; TRBD1 aligns across 7 bases. The CDR3 sequence is 12 residues long. J was trimmed by 4 bases and V by 5 bases; bases with no gene match: 1. The germline CDR1 and CDR2 sequences are LNHDA and SQIVND (reference sequence). CDR3 in DNA: TGTGCCAGTAGTCAGGGGGGCACTGAAGCTTTCTTT. It codes for CASSQGGTEAFF.

The V gene is TRBV7-6, the J gene TRBJ2-7; the D is unclear. The CDR3 spans 17 residues. Trimming shortened V by 1 base and J by 2 bases, and 18 bases separated the two germline ends. Germline CDR1 SGHVS, CDR2 FNYEAQ. In DNA, the CDR3 is TGTGCCAGCAGCTTAGAGGTCAGTCATGTAGGTACCTACGAGCAGTACTTC. Amino acids: CASSLEVSHVGTYEQYF.

The CDR3 coding sequence is TGTGCCAGCTCGGGGACCTCTGGAAACACCATATATTTT. Its translation is CASSGTSGNTIYF. This sequence joins TRBV18 and TRBJ1-3, with D tentatively TRBD1 (5 bases). V lost 6 bases and J lost 0, with 6 bases in between. This CDR3 region has 13 residues. CDR1 and CDR2 from the germline V gene are KGHSH and LQKENI.

This chain links TRBV27 with TRBJ2-7; TRBD2 matches 9 bases. J gave up 4 bases and V 6 bases, and 19 bases lay outside the gene matches. The CDR3 spans 18 residues. From germline, CDR1 is MNHEY and CDR2 SMNVEV (reference sequence). The CDR3 is CASSSTFTYSGSSYEQYF. CDR3 nucleotides: TGTGCCAGCAGCTCGACCTTTACATATAGCGGGAGTAGTTACGAGCAGTACTTC.

V is TRBV6-1 and J is TRBJ2-5; 8 bases line up with TRBD1. The CDR3 spans 13 residues. CDR1 and CDR2 from the germline V gene are MNHNS and SASEGT. V lost 6 bases and J lost 5; bases outside the gene matches: 5. The CDR3 reads CASRRQGPETQYF. CDR3 DNA sequence: TGTGCCAGCAGGCGACAGGGGCCGGAGACCCAGTACTTC.

V and J are TRBV6-1 and TRBJ2-7; 11 bases match TRBD2. The junction had 8 bases not matched to a gene; V was cut back by 9 bases and J by 7 bases. Germline loops: CDR1 MNHNS, CDR2 SASEGT. The CDR3 loop spans 13 amino acids. This CDR3 is CARRLAGPREQYF. The CDR3 DNA reads TGTGCCAGAAGACTAGCGGGACCCCGAGAGCAGTACTTC.

The CDR3, as DNA: TGTGCCAGTAGAGCAACAGGGGCGGTTGCTTTCTTT. Amino acid sequence: CASRATGAVAFF. The chain uses TRBV19 and TRBJ1-1, with 7 bases aligning to TRBD1. Germline V CDR1 and CDR2: LNHDA, SQIVND (reference sequence). The junction had 9 bases not matched to a gene; V was cut back by 6 bases and J by 11 bases. This CDR3 is 12 amino acids long.

The V call is TRBV6-5, the J call TRBJ2-7, with 11 positions matching TRBD1. The CDR3 runs to 15 residues. J gave up 5 bases and V 6 bases, and 9 bases lay outside the gene matches. The germline V gene has CDR1 MNHEY and CDR2 SVGAGI. This CDR3 reads CASRPRDRGTDEQYF. CDR3 in DNA: TGTGCCAGCAGACCACGGGACAGGGGGACCGACGAGCAGTACTTC.

This clone appeared a few times. V gene TRBV11-2 combines with J gene TRBJ2-7; D call uncertain. V was clipped by 4 bases and J by 0 bases, with 19 bases between them. The CDR3 contains 17 residues. Germline V gene lookup returns CDR1 SGHAT and CDR2 FQNNGV. The CDR3 DNA follows: TGTGCCAGCAGCTCGACGTTAGACGAAAACGGCTCCTACGAGCAGTACTTC. Translation: CASSSTLDENGSYEQYF.